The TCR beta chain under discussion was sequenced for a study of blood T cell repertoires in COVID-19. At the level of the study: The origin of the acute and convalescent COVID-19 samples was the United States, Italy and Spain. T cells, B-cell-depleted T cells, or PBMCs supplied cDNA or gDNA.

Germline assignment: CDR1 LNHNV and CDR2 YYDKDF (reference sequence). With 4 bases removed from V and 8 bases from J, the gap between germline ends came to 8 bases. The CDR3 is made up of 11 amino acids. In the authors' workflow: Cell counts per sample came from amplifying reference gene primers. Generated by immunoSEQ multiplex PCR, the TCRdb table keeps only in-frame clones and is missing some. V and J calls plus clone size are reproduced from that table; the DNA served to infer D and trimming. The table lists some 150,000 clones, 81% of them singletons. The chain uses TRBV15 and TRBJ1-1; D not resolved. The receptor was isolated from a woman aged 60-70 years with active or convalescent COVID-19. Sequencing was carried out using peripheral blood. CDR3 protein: CATSNPTEAFF. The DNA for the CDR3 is TGTGCCACCAGCAACCCCACAGAAGCTTTCTTT.